The rows below give T cell receptor beta chains drawn from one sample of a study of blood T cell repertoires in COVID-19. TCRdb's table, derived via immunoSEQ multiplex PCR, lists solely in-frame clones and lacks some. The table lists some 150,000 clones, approximately 83% of them singletons. What was sequenced was peripheral blood. These TCRs come from a woman of 80 years or more with acute or convalescent COVID-19. The conserved cysteine and the conserved F or W are not part of the CDR3 here. A D gene is named only where the DNA matches it firmly.

J: TRBJ1-1
V: TRBV5-1
D: .
CDR3: ASSDPGGDAF

J: TRBJ1-2
V: TRBV7-9
D: TRBD1
CDR3: ASSPRQGSYGYT

J: TRBJ1-2
V: TRBV9
D: .
CDR3: ASSVKSGQPFYGYT

J: TRBJ2-3
V: TRBV12-3/TRBV12-4
D: TRBD1
CDR3: ASSPDRGTQY

J: TRBJ1-5
V: TRBV7-2
D: .
CDR3: ASSLDGARSPYSNQPQH

J: TRBJ2-2
V: TRBV11-2
D: TRBD1
CDR3: ASRKGQGSGELF

J: TRBJ1-1
V: TRBV30
D: .
CDR3: AWSRGVTEAF

J: TRBJ2-1
V: TRBV4-1
D: .
CDR3: ASSQGPDEQF

J: TRBJ2-3
V: TRBV30
D: TRBD2
CDR3: AWSQPGTSGGTDTQY

J: TRBJ2-7
V: TRBV7-9
D: .
CDR3: ASSSPGVEQY

J: TRBJ2-3
V: TRBV7-2
D: .
CDR3: ASSQGTDTQY

J: TRBJ1-2
V: TRBV28
D: TRBD1
CDR3: ASSQGGTGYYGYT

J: TRBJ2-3
V: TRBV18
D: TRBD1
CDR3: ASAWTGIVGDTQY

J: TRBJ2-3
V: TRBV7-2
D: TRBD2
CDR3: ASSLIYSAGGPGDTQY

J: TRBJ1-5
V: TRBV9
D: TRBD1
CDR3: ASSARGQPNQPQH

J: TRBJ1-3
V: TRBV10-3
D: .
CDR3: AISEQGLTGNTIY

J: TRBJ1-1
V: TRBV4-1
D: .
CDR3: ASSHTDNTEAF

J: TRBJ1-6
V: TRBV18
D: .
CDR3: ASSPVRTELNSPLH

J: TRBJ1-1
V: TRBV12-5
D: .
CDR3: ASALQGGTEAF

J: TRBJ2-2
V: TRBV11-2
D: TRBD2
CDR3: ASSKDGRDGELF

J: TRBJ2-2
V: TRBV18
D: .
CDR3: ASSLIGGANTGELF

J: TRBJ1-4
V: TRBV5-1
D: .
CDR3: ASSFLGAGEKLF

J: TRBJ1-1
V: TRBV5-4
D: .
CDR3: ASYITGKNTEAF

J: TRBJ1-5
V: TRBV18
D: .
CDR3: ASSTGMGNQPQH

J: TRBJ2-3
V: TRBV6-4
D: TRBD1
CDR3: ASSDPTGPDTQY

J: TRBJ2-3
V: TRBV2
D: .
CDR3: ASKSEAGSTDTQY

J: TRBJ1-2
V: TRBV15
D: .
CDR3: ATSLRDSYT

J: TRBJ2-7
V: TRBV5-1
D: TRBD1
CDR3: ASSLGQGRAYEQY

J: TRBJ2-7
V: TRBV27
D: .
CDR3: ASSSAGIGSYEQY

J: TRBJ2-7
V: TRBV3-1/TRBV3-2
D: TRBD2
CDR3: ASSQGTSGTYEQY

J: TRBJ1-1
V: TRBV15
D: TRBD1
CDR3: ATSSRQGTEAF

J: TRBJ1-1
V: TRBV19
D: .
CDR3: ASSILQGLGSEAF

J: TRBJ2-7
V: TRBV29-1
D: .
CDR3: SVLMTASSYEQY